The following is a TCR beta chain sequence with its context. The PCR was carried out with 60 Vbeta primers and 13 Jbeta primers. The data were produced by immunoSEQ multiplex PCR, yet TCRdb's version contains in-frame clones alone and is incomplete. The profile shows 83,000 or so clones, roughly 80% of them singletons. The data derive from a study of cytomegalovirus exposure and HLA in healthy donors. V was trimmed by 4 bases and J by 0 bases, leaving 7 bases between them. Germline CDR1 LNHDA, CDR2 SQIVND (reference sequence). This CDR3 is built from 13 residues. This rearrangement joins TRBV19 to TRBJ2-7; D gene unclear. The origin of this receptor is a man younger than 45 in good health and CMV-seropositive. The sequenced material came from PBMCs. The CDR3 protein is CASSNAFSYEQYF. As DNA, the CDR3 is TGTGCCAGTAGTAATGCGTTCTCCTACGAGCAGTACTTC. The complete variable domain, with remaining parts taken from reference TRBV19 and TRBJ2-7, reads DGGITQSPKYLFRKEGQNVTLSCEQNLNHDAMYWYRQDPGQGLRLIYYSQIVNDFQKGDIAEGYSVSREKKESFPLTVTSAQKNPTAFYLCASSNAFSYEQYFGPGTRLTVT.